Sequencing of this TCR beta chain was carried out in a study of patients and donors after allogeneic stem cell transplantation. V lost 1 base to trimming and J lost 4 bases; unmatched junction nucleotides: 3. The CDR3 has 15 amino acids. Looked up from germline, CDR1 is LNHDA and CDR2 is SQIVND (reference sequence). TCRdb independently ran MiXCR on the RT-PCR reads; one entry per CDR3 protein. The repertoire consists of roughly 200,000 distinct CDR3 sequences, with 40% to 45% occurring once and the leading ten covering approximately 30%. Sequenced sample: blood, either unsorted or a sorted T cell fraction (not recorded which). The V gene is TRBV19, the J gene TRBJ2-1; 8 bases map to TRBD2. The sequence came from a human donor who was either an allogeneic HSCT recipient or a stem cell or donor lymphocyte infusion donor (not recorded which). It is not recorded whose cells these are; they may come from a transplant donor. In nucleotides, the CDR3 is TGTGCCAGTAGTATAGTCGGCGGGAGGTACAATGAGCAGTTCTTC. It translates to CASSIVGGRYNEQFF.